This TCR beta chain came from a study of blood T cells in healthy people across ages. Overall study context: About one barcoded TCR beta cDNA was captured per two T cells. Whole-study findings and limits: More naive CD4+ cells and higher diversity were found in long-lived than in aged donors.

Using a J-beta primer mix together with a sample-barcoded 5' primer, a second PCR was run for about 6 to 11 cycles. Each CDR3 protein is one row after TCRdb ran MiXCR on the 5' RACE reads. The table lists approximately 1,700,000 distinct CDR3 sequences, approximately 40% of them singletons. Ranging in age from about 6 to 90, the donors were healthy Caucasian individuals from Russia. This clonotype was seen more than once but under ten times. The antigen is unknown. Per germline, CDR1 SEHNR and CDR2 FQNEAQ (reference sequence). The V and J ends lost 1 base and 5 bases respectively, with 8 bases between them. The CDR3 covers 13 residues.

The TCR was taken from a human donor in good health. The sample consisted of blood. This chain joins TRBV7-9 and TRBJ1-1, with unresolved D. CDR3 in amino acids: CASSLDWVTEAFF. CDR3 nucleotide sequence: TGTGCCAGCAGCTTAGATTGGGTAACTGAAGCTTTCTTT.